The clone carrying this T cell receptor (beta chain) was seen only a few times. The antigen remains undetermined. PCR amplification relied on 60 Vbeta primers (plus 13 Jbeta primers). Sequenced by immunoSEQ multiplex PCR; TCRdb stores in-frame clones only, minus some. The profile shows some 130,000 clones, around 78% of them singletons. These data come from a study of cytomegalovirus exposure and HLA in healthy donors. Study-wide results and limits: As a later analysis revealed, most CMV-associated TCR beta chains appeared HLA-restricted. V- and J-gene trimming in TCR beta was tied to a missense DCLRE1C variant by an analysis performed later.

Sequences were obtained from PBMCs. The TCR sequence derives from a woman aged 40 to 50 in good health and CMV-seronegative.

CDR3 DNA: TGTGCTAGTGGTTTGCCCCCAGACAGGGGGGTCTATGCCTACGAGCAGTACTTC. It yields the protein CASGLPPDRGVYAYEQYF. The chain carries TRBV12-5 and TRBJ2-7, with 9 bases that match TRBD1. The CDR3 runs to 18 residues. Germline CDR1 LGHNT, CDR2 FRNRAP. V dropped 2 bases and J dropped 2; count of bases not matched to a gene: 13.